The clone carrying this T cell receptor (beta chain) has just a few counts. The record originates from a study of T-cell reconstitution after alpha-beta-depleted transplantation in children. TCRbeta library preparation incorporated unique molecular identifiers. MiXCR, run by TCRdb on the PCR reads, gives a single entry per CDR3 protein. The sample lists 200,000 to 250,000 distinct CDR3 sequences, roughly 8% occurring once. Germline loops: CDR1 LGHNA, CDR2 YSLEER. This CDR3 is built from 17 residues. V shed 0 bases and J shed 4 bases, with 18 bases lying between them. The receptor's source is a male patient between 5 and 17 years old who had a stem cell transplant for acute lymphoblastic leukemia, so the T cells may come from the graft donor. The sample was PBMCs, mostly from graft donor cells, taken 180 days after TCRalphabeta/CD19-depleted stem cell transplant. V and J are TRBV4-3 and TRBJ1-2, with D perhaps matching TRBD1 (5 bases). In DNA form, the CDR3 reads TGCGCCAGCAGCCAAGAAGCGGGGCGAGCCAACCGCTATGGCTACACCTTC. This encodes CASSQEAGRANRYGYTF.